Below, 26 T cell receptor beta chains from the same sample are listed, as sequenced in a study of OX40 agonist ivuxolimab in advanced cancers. The repertoire was sequenced with immunoSEQ multiplex PCR; TCRdb's copy has only in-frame clones and lacks some. The table has approximately 82,000 clones, almost 85% seen once. Material: CD4+ or CD8+ T cells sorted from blood, obtained in a trial of the OX40 agonist ivuxolimab. All receptors derive from an adult with an advanced solid tumor such as melanoma, head and neck, liver or kidney cancer.

V is TRBV30 and J is TRBJ1-2; maybe TRBD1 (6 bases). The ends were cut back, 3 bases at V and 4 bases at J, with 15 bases in the middle. CDR1 GTSNPN and CDR2 SVGIG come from the germline V gene (reference sequence). CDR3 length: 14 residues. The CDR3: CAWSGDRLLYGYTF. In nucleotides, the CDR3 is TGTGCCTGGAGCGGAGACAGGCTCCTCTATGGCTACACCTTC.

This clone was seen just once. The rearrangement links TRBV27 to TRBJ1-3, with unresolved D. This CDR3 is 12 amino acids long. Trimming pared 5 bases from V and 8 bases from J, leaving 10 bases between. Germline V CDR1 and CDR2: MNHEY, SMNVEV (reference sequence). This CDR3 is CASSNDGYTIYF. CDR3 bases: TGTGCCAGCAGTAACGACGGGTACACCATATATTTT.

This chain connects TRBV7-8 to TRBJ1-2; D is undetermined. The V end was cut by 0 bases, the J end by 8 bases, with 10 bases between. The CDR3 runs to 13 residues. The V gene's germline CDR1 is SGHVS and CDR2 FQNEAQ. The CDR3, as DNA: TGTGCCAGCAGCTTAGCGAGCGTATGGGGCTACACCTTC. Its protein product is CASSLASVWGYTF.

The chain carries TRBV5-1 and TRBJ1-3; no definite D call. The CDR3 covers 15 residues. Germline CDR1 is SGHRS and CDR2 is YFSETQ. V shed 4 bases and J shed 2 bases, with 13 bases lying between them. In DNA form, the CDR3 reads TGCGCCAGCAGCAAAACCCACGGGACTGGAAACACCATATATTTT. This codes for CASSKTHGTGNTIYF.

The chain links TRBV28 to TRBJ2-2; TRBD1 is a possible D gene (6 bases). The germline V gene encodes CDR1 MDHEN and CDR2 SYDVKM. V dropped 3 bases and J dropped 5 bases, with 16 bases sitting between them. The CDR3 has 16 amino acids. CDR3 sequence reads: CASSFPGQLGTGELFF. For the CDR3, the DNA is TGTGCCAGCAGTTTCCCTGGACAGTTGGGAACCGGGGAGCTGTTTTTT.

The table lists this clone with a few counts. This rearrangement joins TRBV5-1 to TRBJ2-3; no definite D call. The CDR3 consists of 14 residues. The V end was cut by 5 bases, the J end by 0 bases, with 10 bases between. From germline, CDR1 is SGHRS and CDR2 YFSETQ. CDR3: CASSSGPSTDTQYF. In DNA, the CDR3 is TGCGCCAGCAGTTCGGGCCCTAGCACAGATACGCAGTATTTT.

This CDR3 reads CASSLGLAENTGELFF. CDR3 coding DNA: TGTGCCAGCAGCTTAGGACTAGCGGAGAACACCGGGGAGCTGTTTTTT. The chain is built from TRBV7-9 and TRBJ2-2, with 9 bases identical to TRBD2. The CDR3 loop spans 16 amino acids. Germline V gene sequence: CDR1 SEHNR, CDR2 FQNEAQ (reference sequence). Trimming cost V 1 base and J 1 base; bases outside gene matches: 1. The variable domain in full, with the rest retrieved from reference TRBV7-9 and TRBJ2-2, is DTGVSQNPRHKITKRGQNVTFRCDPISEHNRLYWYRQTLGQGPEFLTYFQNEAQLEKSRLLSDRFSAERPKGSFSTLEIQRTEQGDSAMYLCASSLGLAENTGELFFGEGSRLTVL.

The chain is built from TRBV5-8 and TRBJ1-3, with 8 positions matching TRBD1. The CDR3 spans 13 residues. V was clipped by 3 bases and J by 7 bases; unmatched bases: 3. The germline CDR1 and CDR2 sequences are SGHTS and YDEGEE. The CDR3 spells CASSSNRGNTIYF. CDR3 nucleotides: TGTGCCAGCAGCTCTAACAGGGGGAACACCATATATTTT.

The chain links TRBV2 to TRBJ1-1; no definite D call. The CDR3 extends over 13 amino acids. Germline CDR1 SNHLY, CDR2 FYNNEI. Trimming removed 4 bases at V and 0 bases at J, with 6 bases between. As DNA, the CDR3 is TGTGCCAGCAGTGTCTACATGAACACTGAAGCTTTCTTT. This gives the protein CASSVYMNTEAFF.

The rearrangement links TRBV5-1 to TRBJ2-1; D might be TRBD2 (6 bases). V lost 0 bases and J lost 6, with 13 bases in between. Germline CDR1 reads SGHRS; CDR2 reads YFSETQ. The CDR3 covers 15 residues. CDR3: CASSLVLTSRNEQFF. The CDR3 DNA reads as TGCGCCAGCAGCTTGGTTTTAACTAGCCGCAATGAGCAGTTCTTC.

There are a few counts of this clone. Other DNA sequences in the same sample also yield this CDR3. This chain links TRBV18 with TRBJ2-7, with TRBD1 identical over 7 bases. The germline gives CDR1 KGHSH, CDR2 LQKENI. CDR3 length: 13 residues. The V segment lost 3 bases and the J segment 2 bases; nucleotides outside the gene matches: 1. CDR3 sequence reads: CASSPGTAYEQYF. The CDR3 DNA is TGTGCCAGCTCACCGGGGACAGCCTACGAGCAGTACTTC. The full variable domain, with the rest looked up from reference TRBV18 and TRBJ2-7, is NAGVMQNPRHLVRRRGQEARLRCSPMKGHSHVYWYRQLPEEGLKFMVYLQKENIIDESGMPKERFSAEFPKEGPSILRIQQVVRGDSAAYFCASSPGTAYEQYFGPGTRLTVT.

V usage is TRBV4-1 and J usage is TRBJ1-1; unclear D gene. CDR3 size: 16 residues. CDR1 and CDR2 from the germline V gene are MGHRA and YSYEKL. Trimming stripped 0 bases from V and 1 base from J, with 12 bases between. The CDR3 protein is CASSQEETAKNTEAFF. The CDR3, as DNA: TGCGCCAGCAGCCAAGAGGAAACAGCGAAGAACACTGAAGCTTTCTTT.

This chain uses TRBV15 with TRBJ1-2; unclear D gene. Germline V gene lookup returns CDR1 LNHNV and CDR2 YYDKDF (reference sequence). V was shortened by 5 bases and J by 7 bases, with 14 bases between the two germline ends. The CDR3 covers 13 residues. The CDR3 region has the DNA TGTGCCACCAGCGAAACGAAACAGAGTGGCTACACCTTC. This codes for CATSETKQSGYTF.

The gene calls are TRBV5-1 and TRBJ2-7, with D perhaps TRBD1 (6 bases). V dropped 4 bases and J dropped 10 bases, with 18 bases sitting between them. The CDR3 sequence is 13 residues long. Germline V lookup: CDR1 SGHRS, CDR2 YFSETQ. In DNA form, the CDR3 reads TGCGCCAGCAGCCCGTTACAGGGTGACACACAGTACTTC. It yields the protein CASSPLQGDTQYF.

This clone was observed once. V is TRBV13 and J is TRBJ2-2; weak D call: TRBD1 (6 bases). CDR1 is PRHDT, CDR2 FYEKMQ, per germline (reference sequence). The V and J ends lost 2 bases and 6 bases respectively, with 7 bases between them. The CDR3 runs to 13 residues. The CDR3 DNA reads TGTGCCAGCAGCTTAACAGGGCCCGGGGAGCTGTTTTTT. Translated: CASSLTGPGELFF.

This clone has a single count. The chain carries TRBV28 and TRBJ2-7; 9 positions agree with TRBD1. CDR3 length equals 16 residues. J was trimmed by 5 bases and V by 5 bases; bases with no gene match: 13. Germline V gene lookup returns CDR1 MDHEN and CDR2 SYDVKM. The CDR3 DNA sequence: TGTGCCAGCAGTCTGGACCGGGACAGGGATACCCACGAGCAGTACTTC. The encoded protein is CASSLDRDRDTHEQYF.

V is TRBV21-1 and J is TRBJ1-1; the DNA was not used to check the table's D call, TRBD1. TRBV21-1 is tagged as a pseudogene. There are 16 residues in the CDR3. CDR3 in DNA: TGTGCCAGCACCCCGGGACAGGGCGTCATGAACACTGAAGCTTTCTTT. Its translation: CASTPGQGVMNTEAFF.

The V call is TRBV7-2, the J call TRBJ1-1, with 8 bases fitting TRBD1. CDR1 and CDR2 (germline): SGHTA, FQGNSA. V was clipped by 5 bases and J by 5 bases; unmatched bases: 10. This CDR3 has 15 residues. Written as DNA, the CDR3 is TGTGCCAGCAGCGCCGGACAGGGTTTGAGGACTGAAGCTTTCTTT. This encodes CASSAGQGLRTEAFF.

The chain joins TRBV9 to TRBJ2-1; 9 bases are shared with TRBD2. Losses at the gene ends were 3 bases for V and 5 bases for J; bases not matched to a gene: 3. CDR1 is SGDLS and CDR2 is YYNGEE in the germline V gene. CDR3 size: 14 residues. The CDR3 reads CASSALAGNNEQFF. CDR3 coding DNA: TGTGCCAGCAGCGCTCTAGCGGGGAACAATGAGCAGTTCTTC.

As regards this clone: This may arise from a read error, as a much more abundant clone is one base away. The J gene is TRBJ2-7, the V gene TRBV28; D is undetermined. There are 16 residues in the CDR3. CDR1 is MDHEN and CDR2 is SYDVKM in the germline V gene. The CDR3 sequence: CASSQESALERSEQYF. In DNA form, the CDR3 reads TGCGCCAGCAGCCAAGAATCGGCCCTCGAACGGTCTGAGCAGTACTTC.

The chain links TRBV30 to TRBJ1-2; no definite D call. CDR3 length: 12 amino acids. Trimming took 4 bases from V and 2 from J, leaving 8 bases between them. Germline CDR1 reads GTSNPN; CDR2 reads SVGIG (reference sequence). The CDR3 loop is CAWKAANYGYTF. The CDR3 DNA follows: TGTGCCTGGAAGGCGGCGAACTATGGCTACACCTTC.

Comments on this clone: A read error is likely here: a far larger clone is one base away. The chain is built from TRBV10-2 and TRBJ1-2, with a possible D match to TRBD1 (5 bases). V lost 3 bases to trimming and J lost 2 bases, with 7 bases between them. The CDR3 length is 13 residues. Germline CDR1 is WSHSY and CDR2 is SAAADI. CDR3 loop: CASSEQENYGYTF. In DNA, the CDR3 is TGCGCCAGCAGTGAACAGGAAAACTATGGCTACACCTTC.

The count of this clone is one. This chain connects TRBV19 to TRBJ1-3; the match to TRBD1 covers 8 bases. The CDR3 runs 15 residues. Trimming cost V 5 bases and J 2 bases; bases outside gene matches: 5. Germline V gene lookup returns CDR1 LNHDA and CDR2 SQIVND (reference sequence). The CDR3 nucleotides are TGTGCCAGTAGTGCTACAGGGGGAGCTGGAAACACCATATATTTT. Protein sequence: CASSATGGAGNTIYF.

This clone was picked up a small number of times. J is TRBJ1-5 and V is TRBV30, with a tentative D call TRBD1 (6 bases). The CDR3 extends over 12 amino acids. V lost 1 base to trimming and J lost 7 bases, with 8 bases between them. CDR1 and CDR2 (germline): GTSNPN, SVGIG (reference sequence). CDR3 nucleotide sequence: TGTGCCTGGAGTGATAGGGGGCAGCCCCAGCATTTT. Translation gives CAWSDRGQPQHF.

V is TRBV11-2 and J is TRBJ1-1; D is ambiguous. Germline V gives CDR1 SGHAT, CDR2 FQNNGV. The ends were cut back, 0 bases at V and 12 bases at J, with 14 bases in the middle. The CDR3 extends over 13 amino acids. The CDR3 reads CASSLDLRVGTFF. The DNA of the CDR3 is TGTGCCAGCAGCTTAGATCTGAGGGTAGGGACTTTCTTT.

J is TRBJ2-1 and V is TRBV5-1, with 14 bases fitting TRBD2. The CDR3 extends over 19 amino acids. Losses at the gene ends were 4 bases for V and 3 bases for J; bases not matched to a gene: 12. Germline CDR1 is SGHRS and CDR2 is YFSETQ. The CDR3 nucleotides are TGCGCCAGCAGCGACGGGACTAGCGGGAGTCTCGAACTCTACAATGAGCAGTTCTTC. Translating gives CASSDGTSGSLELYNEQFF.